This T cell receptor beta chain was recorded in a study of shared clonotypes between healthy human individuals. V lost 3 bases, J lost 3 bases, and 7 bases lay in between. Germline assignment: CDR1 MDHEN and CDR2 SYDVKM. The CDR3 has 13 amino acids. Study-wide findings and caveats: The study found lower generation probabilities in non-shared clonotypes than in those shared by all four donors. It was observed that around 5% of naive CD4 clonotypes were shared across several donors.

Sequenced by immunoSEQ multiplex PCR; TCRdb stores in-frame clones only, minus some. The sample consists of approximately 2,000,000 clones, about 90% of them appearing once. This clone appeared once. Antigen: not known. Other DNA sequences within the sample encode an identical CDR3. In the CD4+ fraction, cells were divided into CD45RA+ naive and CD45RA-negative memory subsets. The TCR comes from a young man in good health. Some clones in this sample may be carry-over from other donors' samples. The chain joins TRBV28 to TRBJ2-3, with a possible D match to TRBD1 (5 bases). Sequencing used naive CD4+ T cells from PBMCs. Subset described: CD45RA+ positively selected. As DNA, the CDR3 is TGTGCCAGCAGTTTGCAGGGAACAGATACGCAGTATTTT. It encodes CASSLQGTDTQYF. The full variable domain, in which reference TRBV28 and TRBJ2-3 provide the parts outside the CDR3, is DVKVTQSSRYLVKRTGEKVFLECVQDMDHENMFWYRQDPGLGLRLIYFSYDVKMKEKGDIPEGYSVSREKKERFSLILESASTNQTSMYLCASSLQGTDTQYFGPGTRLTVL.